Listed below are T cell receptor beta chains from one sample, sequenced in a study of blood T cell repertoires in COVID-19. Sequencing was performed with immunoSEQ multiplex PCR; in TCRdb, only in-frame clones are kept and a portion is missing. This repertoire shows over 90,000 clones, 65% to 85% found once; its top ten account for roughly 23%. Sequencing was done on a sample of peripheral blood. These receptors all stem from a man at least 80 years old with active or convalescent COVID-19. Both conserved end residues are part of each CDR3. A D gene is named only where the DNA matches it firmly. Clone size appears in some rows only: once, few, many, or a class for an expanded clone.

d_call clone_size j_call v_call cdr3_nt cdr3_aa
NA NA TRBJ2-6 TRBV3-1/TRBV3-2 TGTGCCAGCAGCCAAGTTCTCCCGGGCTCTGGGGCCAACGTCCTGACTTTC CASSQVLPGSGANVLTF
NA few TRBJ2-7 TRBV27 TGTGCCAGCAGTCCATTAGCGGCCCAGGGCTCCTACGAGCAGTACTTC CASSPLAAQGSYEQYF
TRBD1 NA TRBJ1-3 TRBV18 TGTGCCAGCTCACCGACAGGGGGGGACACCATATATTTT CASSPTGGDTIYF
TRBD1 NA TRBJ1-2 TRBV7-2 TGTGCCAGCAGCTTAGGGGGACAGCGGTTGAGGGGCTACACCTTC CASSLGGQRLRGYTF
NA NA TRBJ2-4 TRBV6-6 TGTGCCAGCAGTTACGCGGGAAACATTCAGTACTTC CASSYAGNIQYF
NA NA TRBJ1-1 TRBV28 TGTGCCAGCAGTTTACCCCTGGGAGGAAACACTGAAGCTTTCTTT CASSLPLGGNTEAFF
NA NA TRBJ2-3 TRBV5-1 TGCGCCAGCAGGCCCGCGGGGACTGGCACAGATACGCAGTATTTT CASRPAGTGTDTQYF
TRBD1 once TRBJ1-4 TRBV5-6 TGTGCCAGCAGCGCTGGGGGAAGGGGGCCTAATGAAAAACTGTTTTTT CASSAGGRGPNEKLFF
TRBD1 NA TRBJ2-2 TRBV7-2 TGTGCCAGCAGCTTAGTGAGGGGGCCGGGCACCGGGGAGCTGTTTTTT CASSLVRGPGTGELFF
NA NA TRBJ1-5 TRBV6-1 TGTGCCAGCAGTGGGGGGGATCAGCCCCAGCATTTT CASSGGDQPQHF
NA NA TRBJ1-5 TRBV19 TGTGCCAGTAGTATGTGGCAGAATAATCAGCCCCAGCATTTT CASSMWQNNQPQHF
NA NA TRBJ2-2 TRBV7-8 TGTGCCAGCAGCTCAACGTACACGGGACAAGCGAACACCGGGGAGCTGTTTTTT CASSSTYTGQANTGELFF
NA NA TRBJ1-2 TRBV7-2 TGTGCCAGCAGCTTAGACCCGGGTTCGGGTATCTATGGCTACACCTTC CASSLDPGSGIYGYTF
TRBD2 NA TRBJ2-3 TRBV2 TGTGCCAGCAGTGATCCCCTCGCGGCGGGGGGGCTAGCGACAGATACGCAGTATTTT CASSDPLAAGGLATDTQYF
NA NA TRBJ1-5 TRBV29-1 TGCAGCGTTTCCACAGGGATGTTGCAACAGCCCCAGCATTTT CSVSTGMLQQPQHF
NA NA TRBJ1-2 TRBV18 TGTGCCAGCTCACCACCGCCAGGCGGCTACACCTTC CASSPPPGGYTF
TRBD2 once TRBJ2-5 TRBV7-2 TGTGCCAGCAGCCCCCGACTAGCGGGGACTCTCGGGGGGGAGACCCAGTACTTC CASSPRLAGTLGGETQYF
TRBD2 few TRBJ2-5 TRBV27 TGTGCCAGCAGTTTAGCCCCAGCCGGGCGGGGGGTTCAAGAGACCCAGTACTTC CASSLAPAGRGVQETQYF
NA NA TRBJ2-4 TRBV6-1 TGTGCCAGCAGTGAAACGGGCATTCAGTACTTC CASSETGIQYF
NA once TRBJ2-3 TRBV20-1 TGCAGTGCTAGTCGTCCAGGCAGATCGTCAGATACGCAGTATTTT CSASRPGRSSDTQYF
TRBD1 NA TRBJ1-2 TRBV13 TGTGCCAGCAGCTCAGGGACAGGGAACTATGGCTACACCTTC CASSSGTGNYGYTF
NA NA TRBJ2-2 TRBV14 TGTGCCAGCAGCCCTTTAGCGGAAACCGGGGAGCTGTTTTTT CASSPLAETGELFF
NA NA TRBJ2-7 TRBV11-3 TGTGCCAGCAGCTTAGAAGGTGAGGAATCCTACGAGCAGTACTTC CASSLEGEESYEQYF
TRBD1 NA TRBJ1-6 TRBV18 TGTGCCAGCTCACCGCCGGGACAGGGACCCCTCCACTTT CASSPPGQGPLHF
NA NA TRBJ2-5 TRBV7-2 TGTGCCAGCAGCGAAGTCATCGGGAGTGGAGAGACCCAGTACTTC CASSEVIGSGETQYF
NA NA TRBJ2-7 TRBV7-6 TGTGCCAGCAGCTCCGGCGGAGCCTTTCCTCCCTACGAGCAGTACTTC CASSSGGAFPPYEQYF
NA few TRBJ1-2 TRBV18 TGTGCCAGCTCTGGTGCCCGGGGGGACGGCTACACCTTC CASSGARGDGYTF
NA NA TRBJ1-2 TRBV6-6 TGTGCCAGCAGTTACGGGCAGGGGGGCTACACCTTC CASSYGQGGYTF
NA NA TRBJ2-7 TRBV6-1 TGTGCCAGCAGTCCTGGTGGGCTAGCAGCTAACGAGCAGTACTTC CASSPGGLAANEQYF
TRBD1 NA TRBJ2-1 TRBV11-2 TGTGCCAGCAGCTTTTGGGGGACAGGGGGCAATGAGCAGTTCTTC CASSFWGTGGNEQFF
NA NA TRBJ2-7 TRBV10-3 TGTGCCATCAGTGAGTCGATGGGGGCGAGTTACCCCCACGAGCAGTACTTC CAISESMGASYPHEQYF
NA NA TRBJ2-5 TRBV5-1 TGCGCCAGCAGCTTGGTAGGGACGGGGGGCCGGGAGACCCAGTACTTC CASSLVGTGGRETQYF
NA NA TRBJ1-1 TRBV19 TGTGCCAGTAGTCCACGGCAGGTTCTCCCTGAAGCTTTCTTT CASSPRQVLPEAFF
TRBD1 once TRBJ2-5 TRBV3-1/TRBV3-2 TGTGCCAGCAGCCAAAGGACAGGGGGGGGAGAGACCCAGTACTTC CASSQRTGGGETQYF
NA NA TRBJ2-5 TRBV7-2 TGTGCCAGCTCAACTAGGCGGGAGACCCAGTACTTC CASSTRRETQYF
NA once TRBJ1-5 TRBV15 TGTGCCACCAGCAAGGACAGACAGAGCAATCAGCCCCAGCATTTT CATSKDRQSNQPQHF
TRBD1 NA TRBJ1-2 TRBV5-1 TGCGCCAGCAGCTCCACGGGACAGGGGGGTGGCTACACCTTC CASSSTGQGGGYTF
NA NA TRBJ1-5 TRBV28 TGTGCCAGCAGTTTTGAGATGGTCAATCAGCCCCAGCATTTT CASSFEMVNQPQHF
NA NA TRBJ1-5 TRBV19 TGTGCCAGTAGTATCGGTTCGAACAATCAGCCCCAGCATTTT CASSIGSNNQPQHF
NA NA TRBJ1-2 TRBV21-1 TGTGCCAGCAGCAATTTAAGGGACGGGGCAGGGACATCCGGTGGCTACACCTTC CASSNLRDGAGTSGGYTF
TRBD2 NA TRBJ2-1 TRBV5-5 TGTGCCAGCAGCTTTGCTAGCGGGGGGGCATGGGGTGAGCAGTTCTTC CASSFASGGAWGEQFF
TRBD1 NA TRBJ2-7 TRBV6-2/TRBV6-3 TGTGCCAGCAGTTACTCGACGGACAGGGCTTTTGGCGAGCAGTACTTC CASSYSTDRAFGEQYF
TRBD1 NA TRBJ2-5 TRBV15 TGTGCCACCAGCACGCTTGGGACAGGGGAAGAGACCCAGTACTTC CATSTLGTGEETQYF
TRBD1 NA TRBJ1-4 TRBV5-7 TGTGCCAGCAGCTTCCGAGACAGGGGGCAGTCATCTGAAAAACTGTTTTTT CASSFRDRGQSSEKLFF
NA few TRBJ2-2 TRBV3-1/TRBV3-2 TGTGCCAGCAGCCAAGAGGGCGTCCACGGGGAGCTGTTTTTT CASSQEGVHGELFF
TRBD1 NA TRBJ1-2 TRBV19 TGTGCCAGTAGGACAGGGGGCGTTGGCTACACCTTC CASRTGGVGYTF